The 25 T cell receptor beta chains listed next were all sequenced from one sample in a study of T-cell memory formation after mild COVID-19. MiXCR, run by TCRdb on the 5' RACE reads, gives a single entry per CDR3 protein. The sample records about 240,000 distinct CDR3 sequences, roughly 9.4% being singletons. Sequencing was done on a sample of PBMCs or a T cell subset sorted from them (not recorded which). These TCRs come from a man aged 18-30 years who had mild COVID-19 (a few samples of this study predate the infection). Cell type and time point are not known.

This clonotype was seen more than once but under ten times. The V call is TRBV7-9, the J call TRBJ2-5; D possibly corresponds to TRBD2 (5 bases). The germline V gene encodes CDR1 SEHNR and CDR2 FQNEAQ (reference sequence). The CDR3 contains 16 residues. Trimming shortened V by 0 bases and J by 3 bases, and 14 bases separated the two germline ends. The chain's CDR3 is CASSLASGNLKETQYF. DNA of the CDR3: TGTGCCAGCAGCTTAGCTTCCGGGAACTTGAAAGAGACCCAGTACTTC.

The DNA for the CDR3 is TGTGCCAGCGGCCTGACAGGGAAAGGACAGCCCCAGCATTTT. Its protein is CASGLTGKGQPQHF. This chain connects TRBV6-5 to TRBJ1-5; TRBD1 agrees at 7 bases. The germline V gene encodes CDR1 MNHEY and CDR2 SVGAGI. CDR3 size: 14 residues. Trimming at V came to 8 bases and at J to 7 bases, leaving 11 bases not matched to a gene.

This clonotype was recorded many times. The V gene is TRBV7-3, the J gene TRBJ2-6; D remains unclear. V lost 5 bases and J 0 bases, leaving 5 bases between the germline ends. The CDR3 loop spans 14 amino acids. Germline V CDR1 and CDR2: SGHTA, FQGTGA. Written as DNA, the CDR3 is TGTGCCAGCAGCCTTTCCTCTGGGGCCAACGTCCTGACTTTC. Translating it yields CASSLSSGANVLTF.

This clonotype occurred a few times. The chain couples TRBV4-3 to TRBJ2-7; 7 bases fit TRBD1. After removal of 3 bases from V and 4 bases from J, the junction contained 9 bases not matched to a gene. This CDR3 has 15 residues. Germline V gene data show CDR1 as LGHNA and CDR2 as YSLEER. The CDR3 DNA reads TGCGCCAGCAGCCAGACGATCCTACAGGGGTACGAGCAGTACTTC. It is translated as CASSQTILQGYEQYF.

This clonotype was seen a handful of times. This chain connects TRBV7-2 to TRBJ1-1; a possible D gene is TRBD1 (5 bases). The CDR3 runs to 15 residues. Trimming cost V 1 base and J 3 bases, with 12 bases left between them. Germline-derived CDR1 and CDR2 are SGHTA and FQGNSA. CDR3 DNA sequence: TGTGCCAGCAGCTTAGTTGGAGGGGCCTACACTGAAGCTTTCTTT. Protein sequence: CASSLVGGAYTEAFF.

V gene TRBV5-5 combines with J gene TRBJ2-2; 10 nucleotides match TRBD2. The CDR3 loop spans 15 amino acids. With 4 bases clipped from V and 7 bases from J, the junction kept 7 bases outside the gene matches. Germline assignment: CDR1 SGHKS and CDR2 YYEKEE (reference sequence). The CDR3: CASSKAGGRFGELFF. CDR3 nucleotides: TGTGCCAGCAGCAAAGCGGGGGGGCGGTTCGGGGAGCTGTTTTTT.

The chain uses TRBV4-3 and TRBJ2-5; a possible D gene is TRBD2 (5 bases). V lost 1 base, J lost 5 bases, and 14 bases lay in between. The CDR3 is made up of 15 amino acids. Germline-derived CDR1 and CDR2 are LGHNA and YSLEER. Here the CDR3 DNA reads TGCGCCAGCAGCCAAGCAACTAGGATAGGGGAGACCCAGTACTTC. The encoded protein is CASSQATRIGETQYF.

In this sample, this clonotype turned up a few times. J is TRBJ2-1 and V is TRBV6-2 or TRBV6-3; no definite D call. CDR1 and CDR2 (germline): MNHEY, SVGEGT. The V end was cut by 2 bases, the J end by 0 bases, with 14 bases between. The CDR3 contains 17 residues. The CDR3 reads CASSYTPSSYSYNEQFF. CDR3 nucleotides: TGTGCCAGCAGTTACACCCCGTCGAGTTACTCCTACAATGAGCAGTTCTTC.

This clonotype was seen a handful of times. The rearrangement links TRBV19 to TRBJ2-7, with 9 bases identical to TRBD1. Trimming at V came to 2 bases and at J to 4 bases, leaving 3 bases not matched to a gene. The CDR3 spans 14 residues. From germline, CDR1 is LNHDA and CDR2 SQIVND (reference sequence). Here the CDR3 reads CASSIPGQGYEQYF. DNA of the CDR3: TGTGCCAGTAGTATACCGGGACAGGGTTACGAGCAGTACTTC.

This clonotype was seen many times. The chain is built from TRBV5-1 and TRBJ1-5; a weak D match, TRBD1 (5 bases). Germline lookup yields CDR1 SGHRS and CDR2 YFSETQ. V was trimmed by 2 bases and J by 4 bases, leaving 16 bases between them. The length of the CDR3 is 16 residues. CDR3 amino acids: CASSLGFGGGNQPQHF. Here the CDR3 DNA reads TGCGCCAGCAGCTTAGGGTTTGGTGGGGGTAATCAGCCCCAGCATTTT.

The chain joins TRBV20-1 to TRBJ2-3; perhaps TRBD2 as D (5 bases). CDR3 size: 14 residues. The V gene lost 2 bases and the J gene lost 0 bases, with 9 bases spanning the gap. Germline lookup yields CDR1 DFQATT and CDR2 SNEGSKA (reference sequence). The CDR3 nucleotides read TGCAGTGCTAGATGGCGGGCTAGCACAGATACGCAGTATTTT. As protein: CSARWRASTDTQYF.

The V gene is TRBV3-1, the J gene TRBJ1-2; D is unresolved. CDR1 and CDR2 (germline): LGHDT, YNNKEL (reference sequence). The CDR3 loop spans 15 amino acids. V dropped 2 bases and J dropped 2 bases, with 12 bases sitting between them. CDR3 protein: CASSQLVMGNYGYTF. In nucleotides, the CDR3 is TGTGCCAGCAGCCAACTGGTAATGGGGAACTATGGCTACACCTTC.

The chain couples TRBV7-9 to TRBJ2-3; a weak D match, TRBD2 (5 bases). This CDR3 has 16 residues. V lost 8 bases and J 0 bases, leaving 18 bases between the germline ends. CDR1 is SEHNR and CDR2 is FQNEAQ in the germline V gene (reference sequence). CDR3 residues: CASRSGIWPSTDTQYF. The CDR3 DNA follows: TGTGCCAGCCGATCGGGAATCTGGCCTAGCACAGATACGCAGTATTTT.

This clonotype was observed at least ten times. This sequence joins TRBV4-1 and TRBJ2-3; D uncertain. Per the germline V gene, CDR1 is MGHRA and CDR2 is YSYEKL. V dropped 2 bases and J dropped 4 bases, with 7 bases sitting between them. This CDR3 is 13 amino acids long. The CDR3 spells CASSQPGADTQYF. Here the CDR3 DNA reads TGCGCCAGCAGCCAACCGGGTGCAGATACGCAGTATTTT.

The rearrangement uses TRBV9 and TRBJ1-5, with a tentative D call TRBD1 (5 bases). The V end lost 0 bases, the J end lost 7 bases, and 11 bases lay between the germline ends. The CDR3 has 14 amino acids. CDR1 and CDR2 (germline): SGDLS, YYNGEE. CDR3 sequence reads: CASSVAREGQPQHF. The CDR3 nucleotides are TGTGCCAGCAGCGTAGCCAGGGAGGGCCAGCCCCAGCATTTT.

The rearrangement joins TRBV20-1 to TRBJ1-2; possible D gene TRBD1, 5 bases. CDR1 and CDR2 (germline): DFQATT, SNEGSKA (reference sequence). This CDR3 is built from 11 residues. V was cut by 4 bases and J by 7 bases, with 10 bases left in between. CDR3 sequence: CSAIGASGYTF. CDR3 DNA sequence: TGCAGTGCTATTGGGGCCTCTGGCTACACCTTC.

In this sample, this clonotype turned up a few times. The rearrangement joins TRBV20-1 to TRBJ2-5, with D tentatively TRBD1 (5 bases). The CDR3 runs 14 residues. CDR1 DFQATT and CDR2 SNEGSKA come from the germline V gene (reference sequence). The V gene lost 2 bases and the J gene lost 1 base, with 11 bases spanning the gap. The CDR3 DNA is TGCAGTGCTAGACCTTCGACAGTCCAAGAGACCCAGTACTTC. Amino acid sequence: CSARPSTVQETQYF.

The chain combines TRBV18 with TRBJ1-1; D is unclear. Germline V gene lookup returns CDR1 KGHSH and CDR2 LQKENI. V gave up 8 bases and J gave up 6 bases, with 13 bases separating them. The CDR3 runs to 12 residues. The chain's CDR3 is CASRVPVPEAFF. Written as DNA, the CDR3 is TGTGCCAGCCGAGTCCCGGTTCCTGAAGCTTTCTTT. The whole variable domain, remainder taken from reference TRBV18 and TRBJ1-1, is NAGVMQNPRHLVRRRGQEARLRCSPMKGHSHVYWYRQLPEEGLKFMVYLQKENIIDESGMPKERFSAEFPKEGPSILRIQQVVRGDSAAYFCASRVPVPEAFFGQGTRLTVV.

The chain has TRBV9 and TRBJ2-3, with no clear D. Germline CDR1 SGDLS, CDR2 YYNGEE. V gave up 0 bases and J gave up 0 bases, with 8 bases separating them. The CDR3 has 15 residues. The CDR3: CASSVVVGSTDTQYF. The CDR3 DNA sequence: TGTGCCAGCAGCGTAGTGGTGGGAAGCACAGATACGCAGTATTTT.

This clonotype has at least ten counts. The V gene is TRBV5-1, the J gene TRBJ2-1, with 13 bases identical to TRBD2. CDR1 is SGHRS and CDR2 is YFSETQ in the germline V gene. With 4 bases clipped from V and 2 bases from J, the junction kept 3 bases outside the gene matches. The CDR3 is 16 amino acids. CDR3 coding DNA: TGCGCCAGCAGCCTGACTAGCGGGGGGACCTACAATGAGCAGTTCTTC. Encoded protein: CASSLTSGGTYNEQFF.

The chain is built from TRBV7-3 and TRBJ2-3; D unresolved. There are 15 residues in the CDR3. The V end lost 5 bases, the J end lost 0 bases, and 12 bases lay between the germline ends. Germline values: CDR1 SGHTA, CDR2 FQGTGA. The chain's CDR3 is CASSQEYSSTDTQYF. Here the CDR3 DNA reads TGTGCCAGCAGCCAAGAGTATTCTAGCACAGATACGCAGTATTTT.

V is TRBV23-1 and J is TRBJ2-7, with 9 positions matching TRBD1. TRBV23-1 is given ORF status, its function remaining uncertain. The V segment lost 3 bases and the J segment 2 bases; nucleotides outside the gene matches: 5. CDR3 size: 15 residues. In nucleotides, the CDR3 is TGCGCCAGCAGTCATCCGGGACAGGGAGCCTACGAGCAGTACTTC. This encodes CASSHPGQGAYEQYF.

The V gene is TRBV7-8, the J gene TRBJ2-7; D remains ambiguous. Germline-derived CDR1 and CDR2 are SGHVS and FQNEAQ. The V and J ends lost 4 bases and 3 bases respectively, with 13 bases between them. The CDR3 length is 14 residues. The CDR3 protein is CASSSGVSGYEQYV. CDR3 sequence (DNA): TGTGCCAGCAGCTCAGGCGTCTCGGGCTACGAGCAGTACGTC.

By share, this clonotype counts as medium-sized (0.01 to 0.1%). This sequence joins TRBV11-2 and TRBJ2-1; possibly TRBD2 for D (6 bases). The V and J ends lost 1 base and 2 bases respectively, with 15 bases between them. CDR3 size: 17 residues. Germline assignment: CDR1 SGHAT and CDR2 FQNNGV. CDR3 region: CASSLGPGTSTYNEQFF. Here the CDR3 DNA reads TGTGCCAGCAGCTTAGGACCCGGGACTTCGACCTACAATGAGCAGTTCTTC.

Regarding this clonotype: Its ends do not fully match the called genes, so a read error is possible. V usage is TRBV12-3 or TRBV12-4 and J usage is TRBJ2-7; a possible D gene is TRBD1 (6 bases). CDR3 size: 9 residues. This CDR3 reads CASNDRRHF. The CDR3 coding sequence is TGTGCCAGCAACGACAGGAGGCACTTC.